The subject of this entry is one TCR beta chain. One tube held mixed TRB-A and TRB-B primer pools for touch-down PCR. Each CDR3 protein gets one entry in TCRdb, which reprocessed the multiplex PCR reads and gives no DNA. This sample's table reports around 2,400 distinct CDR3 sequences. Each sample's input was about 250 ng genomic DNA, 38,000 or so genome equivalents. The entry originates in a study of T cell clusters in autoimmune cytopenias. Germline CDR1 LNHNV, CDR2 YYDKDF (reference sequence). The length of the CDR3 is 14 residues. The sequence came from a human donor with an autoimmune cytopenia or autoimmune hepatitis (not recorded which). Sequenced input: peripheral blood. V usage is TRBV15 and J usage is TRBJ1-4. The CDR3 region is CATSRHNGNEKLFF.